These 26 T cell receptor beta chains share one sample of origin, sequenced in a study of T cell responses to AZD1222 COVID-19 vaccine. Clones were sequenced by immunoSEQ multiplex PCR, and TCRdb holds only the in-frame ones, with some missing. The data show more than 85,000 clones, 87% seen once. This specimen consisted of peripheral blood, obtained on day 0 of AZD1222 vaccination. These receptors were taken from an adult in good health.

This clone occurred a few times. The chain links TRBV18 to TRBJ1-1, with a weak D call TRBD1 (6 bases). The germline V gene encodes CDR1 KGHSH and CDR2 LQKENI. The CDR3 is made up of 16 amino acids. V dropped 4 bases and J dropped 4 bases, with 19 bases sitting between them. CDR3 coding DNA: TGTGCCAGCTCACTCTATTCTTCGCGGGGGGCCACTGAAGCTTTCTTT. Its protein product is CASSLYSSRGATEAFF.

Details on this clone: The DNA is omitted, as the CDR3 cannot be located on it reliably, and the CDR3 follows TCRdb's listing. The CDR3 loop is CARSLVAGGSECTDTQYF. The genes are TRBV7-5 and TRBJ2-3; the D segment call TRBD2 is taken from the table without a DNA check. TRBV7-5 is a pseudogene locus. The CDR3 comprises 18 residues, both ends counted.

The chain employs TRBV11-3 and TRBJ2-1, with a tentative D call TRBD2 (7 bases). The V end lost 1 base, the J end lost 8 bases, and 12 bases lay between the germline ends. The CDR3 loop spans 14 amino acids. Germline lookup yields CDR1 SGHNT and CDR2 YENEEA. Written as DNA, the CDR3 is TGTGCCAGCAGCTTAGCGGGGGGCAGGGATGAGCAGTTCTTC. Residues: CASSLAGGRDEQFF.

This chain connects TRBV19 to TRBJ2-7; TRBD2 agrees at 13 bases. The germline CDR1 and CDR2 sequences are LNHDA and SQIVND (reference sequence). V gave up 6 bases and J gave up 2 bases; unmatched junction bases: 4. This CDR3 is built from 15 residues. The CDR3 DNA sequence: TGTGCCAGTAGCCTCGGACTAGCGGGAGCCTACGAGCAGTACTTC. Its translation: CASSLGLAGAYEQYF. The full variable domain, with the rest looked up from reference TRBV19 and TRBJ2-7, is DGGITQSPKYLFRKEGQNVTLSCEQNLNHDAMYWYRQDPGQGLRLIYYSQIVNDFQKGDIAEGYSVSREKKESFPLTVTSAQKNPTAFYLCASSLGLAGAYEQYFGPGTRLTVT.

V usage is TRBV10-3 and J usage is TRBJ1-1; D ambiguous. V lost 3 bases to trimming and J lost 4 bases, with 15 bases between them. In germline, CDR1 is ENHRY, CDR2 SYGVKD. The CDR3 is made up of 15 amino acids. The chain's CDR3 is CAISEGSGYSTEAFF. CDR3 nucleotide sequence: TGTGCCATCAGTGAAGGGTCCGGCTACAGCACTGAAGCTTTCTTT.

V is TRBV6-1 and J is TRBJ1-2, with D maybe TRBD1 (6 bases). V lost 1 base and J lost 4, with 22 bases in between. CDR1 is MNHNS, CDR2 SASEGT, per germline. The CDR3 length is 18 residues. DNA for the CDR3: TGTGCCAGCAGTGAAGACCATTTTACAGGGAACCGGAGCTATGGCTACACCTTC. It encodes CASSEDHFTGNRSYGYTF.

The gene calls are TRBV3-1 (or the pseudogene TRBV3-2) and TRBJ1-2; no definite D call. The V end lost 1 base, the J end lost 5 bases, and 11 bases lay between the germline ends. CDR3 length: 14 amino acids. Per the germline V gene, CDR1 is LGHDT and CDR2 is YNNKEL (reference sequence). The CDR3: CASSQGGARYGYTF. Here the CDR3 DNA reads TGTGCCAGCAGCCAAGGAGGAGCTAGGTATGGCTACACCTTC.

This clone has a handful of counts. This chain connects TRBV27 to TRBJ2-1; 10 nucleotides line up with TRBD2. Looked up from germline, CDR1 is MNHEY and CDR2 is SMNVEV (reference sequence). V lost 2 bases, J lost 6 bases, and 7 bases stayed unmatched. CDR3 length: 16 amino acids. The CDR3 coding sequence is TGTGCCAGCAGTTTACTCCAAGCGGGAGGGATCAATGAGCAGTTCTTC. It specifies CASSLLQAGGINEQFF.

The rearrangement joins TRBV30 to TRBJ2-5, with D tentatively TRBD2 (7 bases). CDR1 GTSNPN and CDR2 SVGIG come from the germline V gene (reference sequence). V shed 5 bases and J shed 4 bases, with 23 bases lying between them. The CDR3 totals 16 residues. CDR3 in DNA: TGTGCCTGGCGGCCCCGGGGGCCGGGGGAGGGAGAGACCCAGTACTTC. It specifies CAWRPRGPGEGETQYF.

This chain joins TRBV7-3 and TRBJ2-7; 7 bases are shared with TRBD1. The CDR3 runs to 14 residues. Germline V gene lookup returns CDR1 SGHTA and CDR2 FQGTGA. V shed 3 bases and J 4 bases; nucleotides not matched to a gene: 6. CDR3: CASSLGTGEYEQYF. The CDR3 DNA sequence: TGTGCCAGCAGCTTGGGTACAGGGGAGTACGAGCAGTACTTC.

The chain combines TRBV27 with TRBJ2-7, with no clear D. Trimming shortened V by 2 bases and J by 0 bases, and 11 bases separated the two germline ends. Germline V gene lookup returns CDR1 MNHEY and CDR2 SMNVEV (reference sequence). The CDR3 is 15 residues long. CDR3 sequence reads: CASSLLLSPSYEQYF. The CDR3 nucleotides read TGTGCCAGCAGTTTACTCCTATCCCCCTCCTACGAGCAGTACTTC.

This chain connects TRBV24-1 to TRBJ2-1; D uncertain. Germline CDR1 is KGHDR and CDR2 is SFDVKD. The CDR3 spans 13 residues. With 4 bases removed from V and 5 bases from J, the gap between germline ends came to 8 bases. The CDR3 sequence is CATSDEVNNEQFF. The CDR3 nucleotides read TGTGCCACCAGTGACGAGGTAAACAATGAGCAGTTCTTC.

The rearrangement uses TRBV3-1 (or the pseudogene TRBV3-2) and TRBJ2-7, with TRBD2 matching over 11 bases. The CDR3 extends over 13 amino acids. The V and J ends lost 4 bases and 9 bases, in that order; junction bases with no gene match: 5. CDR1 is LGHDT, CDR2 YNNKEL, per germline (reference sequence). CDR3 residues: CASSPASGGWQYF. The CDR3, as DNA: TGTGCCAGCAGCCCAGCTAGCGGGGGGTGGCAGTACTTC.

This chain joins TRBV6-1 and TRBJ1-6, with 9 nucleotides matching TRBD1. Trimming took 1 base from V and 6 from J; bases not matched to a gene: 16. Germline CDR1 reads MNHNS; CDR2 reads SASEGT. The CDR3 runs to 20 residues. CDR3: CASSEEFGLQGARLNSPLHF. The CDR3 DNA reads TGTGCCAGCAGTGAAGAATTTGGATTACAGGGGGCGCGTCTTAATTCACCCCTCCACTTT.

The chain uses TRBV7-2 and TRBJ2-5, with a weak D call TRBD2 (6 bases). This CDR3 comprises 15 residues. CDR1 SGHTA and CDR2 FQGNSA come from the germline V gene. V lost 1 base and J lost 1, with 10 bases in between. This CDR3 reads CASSLGGRPQETQYF. CDR3 bases: TGTGCCAGCAGCTTAGGAGGGAGGCCCCAAGAGACCCAGTACTTC.

This clone was counted a single time. The genes are TRBV2 and TRBJ2-1, with TRBD2 identical over 11 bases. Germline CDR1 SNHLY, CDR2 FYNNEI. The length of the CDR3 is 16 residues. Trimming cost V 2 bases and J 3 bases; bases outside gene matches: 3. The CDR3 spells CASSELAGGSYNEQFF. For the CDR3, the DNA is TGTGCCAGCAGTGAACTAGCGGGAGGTAGCTACAATGAGCAGTTCTTC.

This chain uses TRBV2 with TRBJ2-4; D uncertain. Per the germline V gene, CDR1 is SNHLY and CDR2 is FYNNEI. Trimming removed 0 bases at V and 0 bases at J, with 6 bases between. There are 15 residues in the CDR3. The CDR3 nucleotides read TGTGCCAGCAGTGAAGCGTCGCTAGCCAAAAACATTCAGTACTTC. It translates to CASSEASLAKNIQYF.

V usage is TRBV6-2 or TRBV6-3 and J usage is TRBJ2-1, with 7 bases lining up with TRBD2. The V gene end was trimmed by 2 bases and the J gene end by 0 bases; junction bases not matched to a gene: 7. Germline CDR1 and CDR2: MNHEY and SVGEGT. This CDR3 region has 17 residues. The CDR3 loop is CASSYLSGSSSYNEQFF. In DNA form, the CDR3 reads TGTGCCAGCAGTTACCTTAGCGGGTCAAGCTCCTACAATGAGCAGTTCTTC.

This clone showed up just once. In DNA form, the CDR3 reads TGTGCCAGTAGTATAGCCGGGCGAATTAGGGAGACCCAGTACTTC. It translates to CASSIAGRIRETQYF. J is TRBJ2-5 and V is TRBV19, with D unresolved. Trimming removed 1 base at V and 5 bases at J, with 14 bases between. Germline CDR1 and CDR2: LNHDA and SQIVND (reference sequence). This CDR3 comprises 15 residues. Filled out from reference TRBV19 and TRBJ2-5, the complete variable domain reads DGGITQSPKYLFRKEGQNVTLSCEQNLNHDAMYWYRQDPGQGLRLIYYSQIVNDFQKGDIAEGYSVSREKKESFPLTVTSAQKNPTAFYLCASSIAGRIRETQYFGPGTRLLVL.

This clone was seen just once. The chain uses TRBV5-4 and TRBJ1-6, with D unresolved. The V gene lost 4 bases and the J gene lost 7 bases, with 9 bases spanning the gap. CDR3 length: 13 amino acids. CDR1 and CDR2 (germline): SGHNT, YYREEE (reference sequence). The CDR3 sequence is CASSGTINSPLHF. For the CDR3, the DNA is TGTGCCAGCAGCGGCACGATAAATTCACCCCTCCACTTT.

The rearrangement uses TRBV12-5 and TRBJ2-7; D gene ambiguous. Germline values: CDR1 LGHNT, CDR2 FRNRAP. CDR3 length equals 15 residues. V was pared by 0 bases and J by 1 base, with 10 bases between. The CDR3 is CASGLVQHPSYEQYF. The CDR3 bases are TGTGCTAGTGGTTTGGTACAGCATCCATCCTACGAGCAGTACTTC.

This clone was observed a single time. The chain recombines TRBV27 with TRBJ2-7; D gene unclear. The CDR3 runs to 14 residues. CDR1 MNHEY and CDR2 SMNVEV come from the germline V gene (reference sequence). Trimming removed 6 bases from V and 1 base from J, with 13 bases in between. CDR3 nucleotide sequence: TGTGCCAGCAGCCGTACGTGGGGATCCTACGAGCAGTACTTC. This codes for CASSRTWGSYEQYF.

The rearrangement links TRBV25-1 to TRBJ2-2; D not resolved. The germline V gene has CDR1 MGHDK and CDR2 SYGVNS. The CDR3 has 14 residues. V dropped 6 bases and J dropped 2 bases, with 10 bases sitting between them. As DNA, the CDR3 is TGTGCCAGCAGCGATAGCCCTAACACCGGGGAGCTGTTTTTT. Its translation is CASSDSPNTGELFF.

The chain employs TRBV2 and TRBJ2-2; no reliable D call. This CDR3 contains 12 residues. Germline V lookup: CDR1 SNHLY, CDR2 FYNNEI. The V gene lost 6 bases and the J gene lost 5 bases, with 7 bases spanning the gap. Here the CDR3 DNA reads TGTGCCAGCAGAGAGATAACCGGGGAGCTGTTTTTT. Its translation is CASREITGELFF.

The V gene is TRBV23-1, the J gene TRBJ2-5, with 7 bases aligning to TRBD2. TRBV23-1 is classed as an ORF, of uncertain function. Germline trimming cut 1 base from V and 1 base from J; bases unmatched to any gene: 6. The CDR3 sequence is 16 residues long. The CDR3 region has the DNA TGCGCCAGCAGTCAATACCGTCCGGGAGGCCAAGAGACCCAGTACTTC. This sequence encodes CASSQYRPGGQETQYF.

The V gene is TRBV19, the J gene TRBJ1-2; the D gene is possibly TRBD1 (5 bases). The V end lost 5 bases, the J end lost 8 bases, and 15 bases lay between the germline ends. Germline CDR1 reads LNHDA; CDR2 reads SQIVND (reference sequence). CDR3 length: 13 amino acids. This chain's CDR3 is CASSLSRGVGYTF. The CDR3 coding sequence is TGTGCCAGTAGTCTCAGCCGGGGGGTCGGCTACACCTTC.